A single T cell receptor (beta chain) is shown here with its context. No antigen is known for it. This specimen belongs to a study of human T cells and chemical hapten exposure. Study-wide context: On the upper back, patch tests were applied with 0.01% DPC and read at 6 days.

Library construction involved attaching unique molecular identifiers to individual cDNA molecules, which allowed quantitative, reproducible TCR counting. TCRdb redid the calling of the RACE reads with MiXCR, one entry per CDR3 protein. This sample has 300,000 to 350,000 distinct CDR3 sequences, with roughly 6.9% found just once. Time point of the sample: patch test 1, 2 weeks after DPC sensitization. Treatment here: therapeutic diphenylcyclopropenone sensitization with weekly scalp DPC. Broader study findings: Large CDR3 similarity clusters arose significantly more often from expanded TCRs than from controls.

V was clipped by 4 bases and J by 1 base, with 18 bases between them. The germline V gene encodes CDR1 DFQATT and CDR2 SNEGSKA (reference sequence). The CDR3 length is 16 residues. The sequencing used whole blood, collected in connection with sensitization to the hapten diphenylcyclopropenone (DPC). The V gene is TRBV20-1, the J gene TRBJ2-3, with D maybe TRBD2 (5 bases). This receptor was identified in a woman younger than 30 with alopecia areata. Some clones in this sample may be carry-over from other donors' samples. CDR3 region: CSANLRLGRGTDTQYF. CDR3 nucleotides: TGCAGTGCTAATTTAAGGCTTGGGCGGGGCACAGATACGCAGTATTTT.